This is a list of T cell receptor beta chains from one sample in a study of T cells in Graves' hyperthyroidism and ophthalmopathy. TCRdb re-called the multiplex PCR reads with MiXCR, one entry per CDR3 protein. The table shows approximately 600,000 distinct CDR3 sequences, with roughly 20% occurring only once. The sequenced sample consisted of blood. Receptors originate from a man aged 25 to 40 with Graves' ophthalmopathy. Each CDR3 is given with its conserved first and last residue. The D gene is left open where the match is weak. Clone size is given for some rows only: seen once, a few or many times, or a class if the clone is expanded.

>TRBJ2-7|many|-|14|TRBV28
TGTGCCAGCAGATTCTTCAGGGGGGACTACGAGCAGTACTTC
CASRFFRGDYEQYF
>TRBJ2-5|many|-|13|TRBV5-6
TGTGCCAGCACCAACCTAGCAGAAGAGACCCAGTACTTC
CASTNLAEETQYF
>TRBJ1-1|-|-|17|TRBV28
TGTGCCAGCAGTTTACCCGCCCCGGGGGCAAGGAACACTGAAGCTTTCTTT
CASSLPAPGARNTEAFF
>TRBJ2-1|many|-|17|TRBV11-2
TGTGCCAGCAGCTTAGATCGGGGACTTCGGCAGGGCAATGAGCAGTTCTTC
CASSLDRGLRQGNEQFF
>TRBJ1-1|many|-|13|TRBV10-3
TGTGCCATCATGCAGGGGTCGAGCACTGAAGCTTTCTTT
CAIMQGSSTEAFF
>TRBJ2-5|-|-|17|TRBV18
TGTGCCAGCTCACACCAACTAGACCTAATAGATGGGGAGACCCAGTACTTC
CASSHQLDLIDGETQYF
>TRBJ2-5|-|-|14|TRBV27
TGTGCCAGCAGTTTAGGAGTTTACCAAGAGACCCAGTACTTC
CASSLGVYQETQYF
>TRBJ2-2|-|TRBD2|17|TRBV28
TGTGCCAGCAGCGAGGGACTAGTCCTCACCGGGGCCGGGGAGCTGTTTTTT
CASSEGLVLTGAGELFF
>TRBJ1-1|many|TRBD1|18|TRBV5-8
TGTGCCAGCAGCTTGGCCGTAACAGGGGTCAGGAAGGGCACTGAAGCTTTCTTT
CASSLAVTGVRKGTEAFF
>TRBJ2-7|few|-|14|TRBV12-3/TRBV12-4
TGTGCCAGCAGTTATATAGCGCCGTACAATGAGCAGTACTTC
CASSYIAPYNEQYF
>TRBJ2-7|many|-|15|TRBV20-1
TGCAGTGCTCGGGGGAGAGCGGAAAACTCCTACGAGCAGTACTTC
CSARGRAENSYEQYF
>TRBJ2-3|few|-|12|TRBV18
TGTGCCAGCTCACAGAAAGTAGATACGCAGTATTTT
CASSQKVDTQYF
>TRBJ2-7|-|TRBD2|17|TRBV7-9
TGTGCCAGCAGCTTAGTAGGGGGGGGGACTAGCAGTTACGAGCAGTACTTC
CASSLVGGGTSSYEQYF
>TRBJ2-2|few|-|16|TRBV5-5
TGTGCCAGCAGCTTACACAGCACAGCGAACACCGGGGAGCTGTTTTTT
CASSLHSTANTGELFF
>TRBJ2-5|few|-|15|TRBV7-3
TGTGCCAGCAGCTTGAATCGGGAACTCCAAGAGACCCAGTACTTC
CASSLNRELQETQYF
>TRBJ2-1|many|-|15|TRBV12-3/TRBV12-4
TGTGCCAGCAGTCTAACGGGACTTTACTACAATGAGCAGTTCTTC
CASSLTGLYYNEQFF
>TRBJ1-6|many|TRBD1|15|TRBV11-2
TGTGCCAGCAGCTTAGAGACAGGGGGCGATTCACCCCTCCACTTT
CASSLETGGDSPLHF
>TRBJ2-1|many|-|15|TRBV9
TGTGCCAGCAGCGTGCGGGCCGACCCCTACAATGAGCAGTTCTTC
CASSVRADPYNEQFF
>TRBJ2-2|few|TRBD1|14|TRBV11-2
TGTGCCAGCACCAAACAGGGGTTGACCGGGGAGCTGTTTTTT
CASTKQGLTGELFF